The source of this TCR beta chain is a study of post-analysis software for immune sequencing data. Overall study findings and caveats: Patients showed TRBV5-6, TRBV5-1 and TRBV20-1 among four to six TRBV segments more frequent than in controls.

This CDR3 has 16 amino acids. The V and J ends lost 5 bases and 7 bases respectively, with 24 bases between them. Presence of unique molecular identifiers characterized the TCR beta cDNA libraries. TCRdb re-derived calls from the PCR reads in MiXCR, one entry per CDR3 protein. The sample shows about 150,000 distinct CDR3 sequences, about 30% of them seen only once. With regard to this clonotype: Its specificity is unknown.

V and J are TRBV12-3 or TRBV12-4 and TRBJ2-7, with a weak D call TRBD1 (6 bases). This TCR was sampled from a girl between 5 and 17 years old with multiple sclerosis. What was sequenced was blood. CDR3 in amino acids: CASSPSRARRGNEQYF. In nucleotides, the CDR3 is TGTGCCAGCAGTCCCAGCCGAGCGCGAAGGGGGAATGAGCAGTACTTC.